This T cell receptor beta chain was captured by sequencing in a study of graft-versus-host responses after intestinal transplantation. Study-level background: Every transplant recipient was induced with anti-thymocyte globulin, then maintained on tacrolimus and steroids for about three years.

After removal of 6 bases from V and 8 bases from J, the junction contained 3 bases not matched to a gene. This CDR3 spans 13 amino acids. CDR1 and CDR2 from the germline V gene are MGHDK and SYGVNS. Sequenced by immunoSEQ multiplex PCR; TCRdb stores in-frame clones only, minus some. The data contain 80,000 to 100,000 clones, around 92% of them singletons. Points on this clone: Its matching antigen is unknown.

Source: unstimulated CD4+ T cells sorted from spleen or lymph node cells, taken before transplant. The sequence derives from a human donor who was the organ donor for an intestinal transplant. This chain joins TRBV25-1 and TRBJ2-1; 11 bases align to TRBD2. CDR3 coding DNA: TGTGCCAGCAGGGCTAGCGGGGGGTATGAGCAGTTCTTC. Amino acid sequence: CASRASGGYEQFF.